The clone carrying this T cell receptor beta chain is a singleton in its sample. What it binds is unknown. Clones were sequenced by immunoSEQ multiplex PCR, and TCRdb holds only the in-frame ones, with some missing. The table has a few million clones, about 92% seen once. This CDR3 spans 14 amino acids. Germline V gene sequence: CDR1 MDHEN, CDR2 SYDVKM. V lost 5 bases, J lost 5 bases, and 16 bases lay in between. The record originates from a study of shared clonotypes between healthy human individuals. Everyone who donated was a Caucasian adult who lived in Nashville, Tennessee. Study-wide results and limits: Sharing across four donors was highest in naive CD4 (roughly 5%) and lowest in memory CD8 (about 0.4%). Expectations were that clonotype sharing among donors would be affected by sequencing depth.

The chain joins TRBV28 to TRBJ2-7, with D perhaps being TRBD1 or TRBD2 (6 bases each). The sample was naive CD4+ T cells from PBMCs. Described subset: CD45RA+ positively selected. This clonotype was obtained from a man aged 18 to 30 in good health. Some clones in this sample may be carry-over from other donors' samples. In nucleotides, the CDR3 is TGTGCCAGCAGTCCACCGGGGGCCAGGAACGAGCAGTACTTC. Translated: CASSPPGARNEQYF.